This T cell receptor beta chain came from a study of CD8 T cells in ankylosing spondylitis. Study-wide results and limits: A TCR beta motif of fewer than ten highly homologous variants seemed to mark ankylosing spondylitis blood.

CDR3 size: 16 residues. The trim removed 0 bases at V and 4 bases at J, leaving 7 bases unmatched. Per the germline V gene, CDR1 is ENHRY and CDR2 is SYGVKD. Only a few counts were recorded for this clonotype. Its antigen is undetermined. In TCRdb, the 5' RACE reads were re-called with MiXCR into one record per CDR3 protein. The sample records over 450,000 distinct CDR3 sequences, approximately 11% being singletons. The specimen was blood, either unsorted or a sorted T cell fraction (not recorded which). The TCR comes from a male donor with ankylosing spondylitis. This sequence joins TRBV10-3 and TRBJ1-2, with 8 positions matching TRBD1. This CDR3 is CAISESNRGTLYGYTF. As DNA, the CDR3 is TGTGCCATCAGTGAGTCTAACAGGGGGACCCTCTATGGCTACACCTTC.